This TCR beta chain was sequenced during a study of cytomegalovirus exposure and HLA in healthy donors. Study-level information: In an early release, HLA-typed donors contributed 77 million or so unique TCR sequences.

Study-level points and caveats: The majority of TCR sequences were rare, yet some public TCRs appeared in many donors. Follow-up analysis later connected one missense variant in DCLRE1C with trimming of TCR beta V- and J-genes.

Germline assignment: CDR1 MNHEY and CDR2 SMNVEV (reference sequence). The V gene end was trimmed by 3 bases and the J gene end by 7 bases; junction bases not matched to a gene: 3. This CDR3 is built from 14 residues. On this clone itself: Its antigen is unknown.

This PCR relied on a set of 60 Vbeta primers and 13 Jbeta primers. Libraries were prepared by immunoSEQ multiplex PCR; TCRdb keeps only in-frame clonotypes and omits some of them. Among 100,000 to 150,000 clones, about 10% were seen once, and the ten largest hold approximately 4.5%. Specimen: PBMCs. The source is a woman aged 18-29 years in good health and CMV-seropositive. The V call is TRBV27, the J call TRBJ1-6; TRBD1 agrees at 7 bases. The chain's CDR3 is CASSFGRGNSPLHF. CDR3 nucleotides: TGTGCCAGCAGTTTTGGCAGGGGGAATTCACCCCTCCACTTT.